One and the same sample provided the 2 T cell receptor beta chains below, sequenced in a study of T-cell reconstitution after alpha-beta-depleted transplantation in children. Unique molecular identifiers tagged the TCRbeta library. TCRdb reprocessed the PCR reads via MiXCR and lists one record per CDR3 protein. This table has about 150,000 distinct CDR3 sequences, 8% to 10% appearing once. Sequenced here: PBMCs, mostly from graft donor cells, sampled 180 days after TCRalphabeta/CD19-depleted stem cell transplant. These receptors all come from a female patient aged 2 to 10 who had a stem cell transplant for congenital amegakaryocytic thrombocytopenia, so the T cells may come from the graft donor.

The CDR3 spells CASSQARQSGETQYF. Here the CDR3 DNA reads TGTGCCAGCAGCCAAGCGAGACAGTCGGGAGAGACCCAGTACTTC. The J gene is TRBJ2-5, the V gene TRBV3-1; D possibly corresponds to TRBD1 (5 bases). CDR1 and CDR2 (germline): LGHDT, YNNKEL (reference sequence). This CDR3 comprises 15 residues. V was shortened by 1 base and J by 4 bases, with 13 bases between the two germline ends.

Worth noting for this clonotype: A much larger clone sits a single nucleotide away, making a read error possible. This CDR3 is CASRKGQGEETQYF. Here the CDR3 DNA reads TGCGCCAGCAGGAAGGGACAGGGGGAAGAGACCCAGTACTTC. The chain has TRBV5-1 and TRBJ2-5; 11 bases map to TRBD1. CDR3 length: 14 amino acids. Per germline, CDR1 SGHRS and CDR2 YFSETQ. J gave up 3 bases and V 5 bases, and 3 bases lay outside the gene matches.